This T cell receptor (beta chain) is from a study of cytomegalovirus exposure and HLA in healthy donors. Study observations and caveats: Sequences of the TCR beta chain were said to predict the HLA-A and HLA-B alleles of most subjects accurately.

About this clone itself: Its antigen remains unidentified.

The PCR used 60 Vbeta and 13 Jbeta primers. The assay was immunoSEQ multiplex PCR, and TCRdb's table has in-frame clones only and misses some. The table shows some 240,000 clones, with approximately 82% occurring only once. CDR3 length: 14 amino acids. The chain couples TRBV21-1 to TRBJ2-2; the D call in the table, TRBD2, was not verified against the DNA. TRBV21-1 is described as a pseudogene. The specimen sequenced was PBMCs. This sequence originates from a male donor in good health and CMV-seronegative. The CDR3 bases are TGTGCCAGCGCCACCGGGGAGGGAACCGGGGAGCTGTTTTTT. Its translation is CASATGEGTGELFF.